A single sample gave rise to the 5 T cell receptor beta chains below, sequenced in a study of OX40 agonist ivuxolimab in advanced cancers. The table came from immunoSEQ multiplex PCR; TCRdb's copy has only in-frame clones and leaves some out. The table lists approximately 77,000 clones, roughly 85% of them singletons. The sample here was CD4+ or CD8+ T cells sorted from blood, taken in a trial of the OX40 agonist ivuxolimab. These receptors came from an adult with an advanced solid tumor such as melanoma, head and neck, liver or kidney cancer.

This chain's CDR3 is CASSTQGDGPNTF. In nucleotides, the CDR3 is TGCGCCAGCAGCACCCAGGGCGATGGACCGAACACCTTC. The chain has TRBV5-1 and TRBJ1-2; D might be TRBD1 (5 bases). The CDR3 loop spans 13 amino acids. Looked up from germline, CDR1 is SGHRS and CDR2 is YFSETQ. Trimming pared 4 bases from V and 12 bases from J, leaving 19 bases between.

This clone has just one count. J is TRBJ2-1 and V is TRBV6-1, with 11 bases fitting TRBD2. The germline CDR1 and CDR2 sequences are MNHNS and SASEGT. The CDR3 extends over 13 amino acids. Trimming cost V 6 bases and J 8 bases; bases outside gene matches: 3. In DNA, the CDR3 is TGTGCCAGCAGCCTAGCGGGGGGCCATGAGCAGTTCTTC. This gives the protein CASSLAGGHEQFF.

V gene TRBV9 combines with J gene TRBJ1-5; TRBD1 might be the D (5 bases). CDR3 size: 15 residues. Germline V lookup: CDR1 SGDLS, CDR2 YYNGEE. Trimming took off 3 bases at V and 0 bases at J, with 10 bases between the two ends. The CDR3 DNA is TGTGCCAGCAGCGGGGGCAGCTATAGCAATCAGCCCCAGCATTTT. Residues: CASSGGSYSNQPQHF. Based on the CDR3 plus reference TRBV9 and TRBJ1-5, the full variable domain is DSGVTQTPKHLITATGQRVTLRCSPRSGDLSVYWYQQSLDQGLQFLIQYYNGEERAKGNILERFSAQQFPDLHSELNLSSLELGDSALYFCASSGGSYSNQPQHFGDGTRLSIL.

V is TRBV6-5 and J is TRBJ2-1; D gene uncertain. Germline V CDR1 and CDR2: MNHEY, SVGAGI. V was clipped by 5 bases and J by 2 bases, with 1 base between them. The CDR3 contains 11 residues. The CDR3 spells CASSTYNEQFF. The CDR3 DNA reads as TGTGCCAGCAGTACCTACAATGAGCAGTTCTTC.

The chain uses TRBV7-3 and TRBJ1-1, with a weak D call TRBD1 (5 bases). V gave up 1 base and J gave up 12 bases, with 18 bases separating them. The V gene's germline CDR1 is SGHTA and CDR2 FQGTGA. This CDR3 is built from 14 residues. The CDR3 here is CASSLMSEGTLTFF. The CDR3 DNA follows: TGTGCCAGCAGCTTAATGAGCGAAGGGACGTTGACTTTCTTT.